This TCR beta chain is drawn from a study of blood T cell repertoires in COVID-19. Germline CDR1 SGHNT, CDR2 YYREEE (reference sequence). This CDR3 region has 13 residues. Trimming took 0 bases from V and 5 from J, leaving 8 bases between them. This clone turned up a few times. Measured with immunoSEQ multiplex PCR; TCRdb has only the in-frame clones, and not every one. The table shows about 250,000 clones, with about four fifths occurring only once. Sequencing was carried out using peripheral blood. This TCR was recovered from a man aged 80 or over with acute or convalescent COVID-19. The chain employs TRBV5-4 and TRBJ2-5, with D perhaps matching TRBD2 (5 bases). CDR3 nucleotides: TGTGCCAGCAGCTTGGTCGGGATGGAGACCCAGTACTTC. Its protein is CASSLVGMETQYF. Supplemented by reference TRBV5-4 and TRBJ2-5, the full variable domain reads ETGVTQSPTHLIKTRGQQVTLRCSSQSGHNTVSWYQQALGQGPQFIFQYYREEENGRGNFPPRFSGLQFPNYSSELNVNALELDDSALYLCASSLVGMETQYFGPGTRLLVL.